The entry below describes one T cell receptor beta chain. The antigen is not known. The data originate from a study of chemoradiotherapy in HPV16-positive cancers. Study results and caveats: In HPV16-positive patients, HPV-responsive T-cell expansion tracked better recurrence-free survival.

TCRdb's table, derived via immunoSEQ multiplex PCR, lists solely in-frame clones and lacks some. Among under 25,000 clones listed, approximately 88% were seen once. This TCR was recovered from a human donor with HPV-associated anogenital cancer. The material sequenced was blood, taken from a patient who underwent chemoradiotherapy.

The CDR3 coding sequence is TGTGCCAGCCACGGACAGGGCACAGATACGCAGTATTTT. This codes for CASHGQGTDTQYF. This chain links TRBV18 with TRBJ2-3; 7 bases are a match to TRBD1. From germline, CDR1 is KGHSH and CDR2 LQKENI. V dropped 8 bases and J dropped 1; count of bases not matched to a gene: 3. The CDR3 length is 13 residues.